These 10 T cell receptor beta chains were all obtained from the same sample, sequenced in a study of cytomegalovirus exposure and HLA in healthy donors. PCR used 60 Vbeta primers and 13 Jbeta primers. Profiling relied on immunoSEQ multiplex PCR, and the TCRdb table lists in-frame clones only, not all of them. The data hold about 180,000 clones, with more than 60% observed a single time. Sequenced material: PBMCs. These receptors all come from a man aged 18 to 29 in good health and CMV-seronegative.

This clone was observed once. The chain uses TRBV6-5 and TRBJ1-1, with D maybe TRBD1 (6 bases). The germline V gene has CDR1 MNHEY and CDR2 SVGAGI. V lost 6 bases and J 1 base, leaving 9 bases between the germline ends. The CDR3 has 13 residues. Here the CDR3 reads CASRDRSNTEAFF. Written as DNA, the CDR3 is TGTGCCAGCAGAGACAGGTCGAACACTGAAGCTTTCTTT.

The count of this clone is one. V and J are TRBV28 and TRBJ1-1; no reliable D call. CDR1 and CDR2 from the germline V gene are MDHEN and SYDVKM. This CDR3 spans 13 amino acids. V lost 6 bases and J 0 bases, leaving 8 bases between the germline ends. CDR3 sequence: CASSPPVNTEAFF. In DNA, the CDR3 is TGTGCCAGCAGCCCCCCGGTGAACACTGAAGCTTTCTTT.

The V call is TRBV2, the J call TRBJ2-3, with 9 bases matching TRBD2. Germline V gene data show CDR1 as SNHLY and CDR2 as FYNNEI. This CDR3 spans 14 amino acids. Germline trimming cut 9 bases from V and 4 bases from J; bases unmatched to any gene: 8. CDR3 bases: TGTGCCAGTAGACTAGCGGAAACATCAGATACGCAGTATTTT. It translates to CASRLAETSDTQYF. Using reference TRBV2 and TRBJ2-3 for the parts outside the CDR3, the full variable domain is EPEVTQTPSHQVTQMGQEVILRCVPISNHLYFYWYRQILGQKVEFLVSFYNNEISEKSEIFDDQFSVERPDGSNFTLKIRSTKLEDSAMYFCASRLAETSDTQYFGPGTRLTVL.

The chain combines TRBV4-1 with TRBJ2-1, with TRBD2 matching over 10 bases. Germline loops: CDR1 MGHRA, CDR2 YSYEKL. Trimming cost V 0 bases and J 6 bases; bases outside gene matches: 5. The CDR3 totals 16 residues. The CDR3 region is CASSQDRPSGSNEQFF. The CDR3 region has the DNA TGCGCCAGCAGCCAAGATAGGCCTAGCGGGAGCAATGAGCAGTTCTTC.

J is TRBJ1-1 and V is TRBV4-2; tentatively, D is TRBD1 (5 bases). Germline assignment: CDR1 LGHNA and CDR2 YNFKEQ. The CDR3 contains 14 residues. Trimming removed 1 base from V and 4 bases from J, with 10 bases in between. CDR3 sequence (DNA): TGTGCCAGCAGCCAAGCAGGGCTGCTCACTGAAGCTTTCTTT. Its translation: CASSQAGLLTEAFF.

This chain's CDR3 is CASSPWTGSNTEAFF. The CDR3 bases are TGTGCCAGCAGCCCTTGGACAGGATCTAACACTGAAGCTTTCTTT. The chain recombines TRBV7-8 with TRBJ1-1; 7 nucleotides line up with TRBD1. The germline gives CDR1 SGHVS, CDR2 FQNEAQ. V shed 5 bases, J shed 2 bases, and the junction held 8 bases outside the gene matches. The CDR3 spans 15 residues.

This chain connects TRBV19 to TRBJ2-7; D might be TRBD2 (6 bases). The V end lost 3 bases, the J end lost 3 bases, and 9 bases lay between the germline ends. Germline V gene lookup returns CDR1 LNHDA and CDR2 SQIVND (reference sequence). The CDR3 sequence is 13 residues long. DNA for the CDR3: TGTGCCAGTAGTATCCGGGGGTTCTACGAGCAGTACTTC. It specifies CASSIRGFYEQYF.

The gene calls are TRBV7-6 and TRBJ2-7; 15 nucleotides line up with TRBD2. Looked up from germline, CDR1 is SGHVS and CDR2 is FNYEAQ. This CDR3 contains 17 residues. With V trimmed by 5 bases and J by 3 bases, 8 bases remained unmatched. The CDR3 coding sequence is TGTGCCAGCAGCGCGGGACTAGCGGGGGGATTCCTCTACGAGCAGTACTTC. Translated, it gives CASSAGLAGGFLYEQYF.

The chain has TRBV7-8 and TRBJ2-7, with D possibly matching TRBD1 (5 bases). CDR1 SGHVS and CDR2 FQNEAQ come from the germline V gene. V shed 1 base and J shed 3 bases, with 16 bases lying between them. This CDR3 is 16 amino acids long. The CDR3 DNA reads as TGTGCCAGCAGCTTAGAGGCTGGGGCGCGGAGCTACGAGCAGTACTTC. Translated, it gives CASSLEAGARSYEQYF.

The chain links TRBV6-4 to TRBJ2-7, with TRBD1 as a possible D gene (6 bases). This CDR3 contains 13 residues. V was shortened by 8 bases and J by 3 bases, with 14 bases between the two germline ends. In germline, CDR1 is MRHNA, CDR2 SNTAGT. CDR3: CASVRTEDYEQYF. The CDR3 DNA follows: TGTGCCAGCGTGCGGACAGAAGACTACGAGCAGTACTTC.